This T cell receptor beta chain emerged from a study of control samples from healthy donors and cancer patients. The V end was cut by 5 bases, the J end by 7 bases, with 17 bases between. CDR3 size: 14 residues. CDR1 SGHTA and CDR2 FQGNSA come from the germline V gene. This clone turned up a few times. The protocol was immunoSEQ multiplex PCR, while the TCRdb copy is restricted to in-frame clones and leaves out a portion. The data hold 70,000 to 100,000 clones, with 70% to 90% observed a single time. This rearrangement joins TRBV7-2 to TRBJ2-5, with D possibly TRBD2 on 6 matching bases. The receptor was isolated from a woman aged 55-70 years in good health. Sequencing input: blood. CDR3 DNA sequence: TGTGCCAGCAGCCGCGATAAGACTAGTGGGACCCAGTACTTC. Translating it yields CASSRDKTSGTQYF. Based on the CDR3 plus reference TRBV7-2 and TRBJ2-5, the full variable domain is GAGVSQSPSNKVTEKGKDVELRCDPISGHTALYWYRQSLGQGLEFLIYFQGNSAPDKSGLPSDRFSAERTGGSVSTLTIQRTQQEDSAVYLCASSRDKTSGTQYFGPGTRLLVL.